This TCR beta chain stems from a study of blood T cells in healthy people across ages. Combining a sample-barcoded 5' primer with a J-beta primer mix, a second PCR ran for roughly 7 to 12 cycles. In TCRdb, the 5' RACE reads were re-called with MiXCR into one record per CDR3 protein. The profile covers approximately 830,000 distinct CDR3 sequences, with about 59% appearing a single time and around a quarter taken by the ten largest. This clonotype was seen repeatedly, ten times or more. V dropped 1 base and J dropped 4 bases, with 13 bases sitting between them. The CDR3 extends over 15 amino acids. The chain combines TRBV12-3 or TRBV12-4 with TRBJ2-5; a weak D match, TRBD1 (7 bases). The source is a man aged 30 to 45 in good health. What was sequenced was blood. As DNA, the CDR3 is TGTGCCAGCAGTTTAGGGACAGGAGGGTCAGAGACCCAGTACTTC. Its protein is CASSLGTGGSETQYF.